In its sample, the clone carrying this T cell receptor (beta chain) was seen once. These data originate in a study of blood T cell repertoires in COVID-19. Under the authors' procedure: Reference gene primer amplification yielded estimated nucleated cell counts. Method: immunoSEQ multiplex PCR; TCRdb's copy keeps in-frame clones and lacks some. The V and J calls and clone size are taken from that table; D and trimming were inferred from the DNA. The repertoire holds fewer than 400,000 clones, with around nine tenths as singletons. Trimming took off 2 bases at V and 8 bases at J, with 18 bases between the two ends. CDR1 is SNHLY and CDR2 is FYNNEI in the germline V gene. The CDR3 totals 15 residues. Followed over time, Seattle patients had been enrolled while infection was active.

This receptor was identified in a woman in her 30s with COVID-19, enrolled during active disease. The rearrangement uses TRBV2 and TRBJ1-2, with no clear D. Sequenced sample: peripheral blood. CDR3 DNA: TGTGCCAGCAGTGAATTACCCGCCCGGGGAGGAGGCTACACCTTC. It codes for CASSELPARGGGYTF. The full variable domain, in which reference TRBV2 and TRBJ1-2 provide the parts outside the CDR3, is EPEVTQTPSHQVTQMGQEVILRCVPISNHLYFYWYRQILGQKVEFLVSFYNNEISEKSEIFDDQFSVERPDGSNFTLKIRSTKLEDSAMYFCASSELPARGGGYTFGSGTRLTVV.